Below, 14 T cell receptor beta chains from the same sample are listed, as sequenced in a study of spatial heterogeneity in lung cancer. The time point was: sample taken at primary tumor resection. Unsorted samples of tumor, nontumor lung or frozen PBMC had their whole RNA sequenced. TCRdb reprocessed the 5' RACE reads via MiXCR and lists one record per CDR3 protein. The table shows about 38,000 distinct CDR3 sequences, with roughly 8% occurring only once. The specimen comprised PBMCs, sampled at surgery. The source is a male donor with early-stage non-small cell lung cancer.

This clonotype was recorded at least ten times. In nucleotides, the CDR3 is TGTGCCAGCAGTTTTATTAACTATGGCTACACCTTC. The encoded protein is CASSFINYGYTF. The V call is TRBV12-3 or TRBV12-4, the J call TRBJ1-2; D remains unclear. The CDR3 spans 12 residues. V was pared by 3 bases and J by 1 base, with 3 bases between.

Comment on this clonotype: The CDR3 ends on some other residue instead of the conserved phenylalanine or tryptophan, so this is likely a read error. The limits of the CDR3 on the DNA are not certain, so only TCRdb's listed CDR3 is given. The chain links TRBV7-9 to TRBJ2-7; TRBD2 was called by the table and not checked on the DNA. Inclusive of both ends, the CDR3 amounts to 11 amino acids. Germline V lookup: CDR1 SEHNR, CDR2 FQNEAQ (reference sequence). CDR3 in amino acids: CASSNRAGGPA.

This clonotype came up many times. The rearrangement links TRBV5-1 to TRBJ2-3; tentative D call: TRBD2 (5 bases). V lost 0 bases and J lost 6, with 14 bases in between. The CDR3 sequence is 15 residues long. The germline V gene has CDR1 SGHRS and CDR2 YFSETQ. DNA for the CDR3: TGCGCCAGCAGCTTGGTCTGGGGAGCGGCGGATACGCAGTATTTT. Amino acids: CASSLVWGAADTQYF.

This clonotype came up many times. The genes are TRBV3-1 and TRBJ2-3, with D hard to call. Germline-derived CDR1 and CDR2 are LGHDT and YNNKEL (reference sequence). The V end was cut by 4 bases, the J end by 4 bases, with 6 bases between. The CDR3 has 12 amino acids. The DNA for the CDR3 is TGTGCCAGCAGCCCCCGGCCAGATACGCAGTATTTT. Protein sequence: CASSPRPDTQYF.

This clonotype was found many times. This chain uses TRBV30 with TRBJ1-6, with D tentatively TRBD1 (6 bases). Trimming shortened V by 4 bases and J by 5 bases, and 12 bases separated the two germline ends. Germline V gene data show CDR1 as GTSNPN and CDR2 as SVGIG (reference sequence). This CDR3 is built from 14 residues. The CDR3 nucleotides read TGTGCCTGGAAGACAGGTATCCATAATTCACCCCTCCACTTT. This sequence encodes CAWKTGIHNSPLHF.

This clonotype was observed at least ten times. The chain recombines TRBV3-1 with TRBJ2-6, with D unresolved. Germline values: CDR1 LGHDT, CDR2 YNNKEL (reference sequence). The ends were cut back, 3 bases at V and 0 bases at J, with 3 bases in the middle. The CDR3 has 14 amino acids. The CDR3 nucleotides read TGTGCCAGCAGCCAGAGCTCTGGGGCCAACGTCCTGACTTTC. It codes for CASSQSSGANVLTF. The full variable domain, in which reference TRBV3-1 and TRBJ2-6 provide the parts outside the CDR3, is DTAVSQTPKYLVTQMGNDKSIKCEQNLGHDTMYWYKQDSKKFLKIMFSYNNKELIINETVPNRFSPKSPDKAHLNLHINSLELGDSAVYFCASSQSSGANVLTFGAGSRLTVL.

The chain uses TRBV28 and TRBJ2-7; 10 bases match TRBD2. Trimming removed 11 bases from V and 5 bases from J; junction bases left unmatched: 9. Germline V gives CDR1 MDHEN, CDR2 SYDVKM. The CDR3 loop spans 13 amino acids. CDR3 DNA sequence: TGTGCCCATGCCAGCGGGGGGGTGCACGAGCAGTACTTC. Protein: CAHASGGVHEQYF.

In this sample, this clonotype is medium-sized. The chain has TRBV20-1 and TRBJ2-2; D is uncertain. There are 14 residues in the CDR3. Trimming removed 0 bases at V and 5 bases at J, with 10 bases between. The germline V gene has CDR1 DFQATT and CDR2 SNEGSKA (reference sequence). The CDR3: CSARDGQTTGELFF. Here the CDR3 DNA reads TGCAGTGCTAGAGATGGGCAGACGACCGGGGAGCTGTTTTTT.

There are many counts of this clonotype. The CDR3 sequence is CASSQGQASSYEQYV. The DNA for the CDR3 is TGCGCCAGCAGCCAAGGACAGGCCTCCTCCTACGAGCAGTACGTC. The rearrangement uses TRBV4-1 and TRBJ2-7, with a possible D match to TRBD1 (6 bases). This CDR3 region has 15 residues. Germline V gene lookup returns CDR1 MGHRA and CDR2 YSYEKL. Trimming removed 1 base at V and 0 bases at J, with 10 bases between.

The chain is built from TRBV11-2 and TRBJ2-5; 8 bases match TRBD2. The junction had 7 bases not matched to a gene; V was cut back by 5 bases and J by 5 bases. The germline CDR1 and CDR2 sequences are SGHAT and FQNNGV. This CDR3 has 14 residues. The CDR3 region has the DNA TGTGCCAGCAGCCGATCGACTAGCGAGGAGACCCAGTACTTC. It translates to CASSRSTSEETQYF.

The sample holds many counts of this clonotype. This chain connects TRBV20-1 to TRBJ2-3, with D possibly TRBD2 on 6 matching bases. Trimming took off 6 bases at V and 5 bases at J, with 21 bases between the two ends. The CDR3 consists of 15 residues. Germline lookup yields CDR1 DFQATT and CDR2 SNEGSKA (reference sequence). The CDR3 bases are TGCAGTGCCCCCCGGGGTGGTAGCGGACTAGATACGCAGTATTTT. Translation: CSAPRGGSGLDTQYF.

At least ten counts were recorded for this clonotype. V gene TRBV7-9 combines with J gene TRBJ2-7; D remains unclear. The germline gives CDR1 SEHNR, CDR2 FQNEAQ (reference sequence). The CDR3 contains 13 residues. V lost 5 bases and J 5 bases, leaving 13 bases between the germline ends. CDR3 nucleotide sequence: TGTGCCAGCAGCCCCCGAACAAGTGACGAGCAGTACGTC. This codes for CASSPRTSDEQYV.

V is TRBV7-2 and J is TRBJ1-3; the D is unclear. The germline V gene has CDR1 SGHTA and CDR2 FQGNSA. The ends were cut back, 1 base at V and 1 base at J, with 14 bases in the middle. CDR3 length equals 17 residues. CDR3 region: CASSLGGQTFSGNTIYF. The DNA for the CDR3 is TGTGCCAGCAGCTTAGGGGGTCAGACGTTTTCTGGAAACACCATATATTTT.

The sample holds many counts of this clonotype. This rearrangement joins TRBV19 to TRBJ1-2, with 8 nucleotides matching TRBD1. The V gene end was trimmed by 5 bases and the J gene end by 6 bases; junction bases not matched to a gene: 8. Germline CDR1 and CDR2: LNHDA and SQIVND (reference sequence). The CDR3 length is 14 residues. This CDR3 reads CASSSGQAGDGYTF. Written as DNA, the CDR3 is TGTGCCAGTAGTTCGGGACAGGCTGGGGATGGCTACACCTTC.